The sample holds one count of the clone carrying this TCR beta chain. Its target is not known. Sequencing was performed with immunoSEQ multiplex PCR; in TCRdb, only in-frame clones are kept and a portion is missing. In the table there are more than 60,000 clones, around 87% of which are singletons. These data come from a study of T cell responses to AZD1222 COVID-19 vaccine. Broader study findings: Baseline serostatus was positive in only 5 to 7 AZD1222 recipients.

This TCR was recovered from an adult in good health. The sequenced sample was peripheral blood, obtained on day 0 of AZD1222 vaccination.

CDR3 protein: CASSGTGGAHEQYF. CDR3 in DNA: TGTGCCAGCAGCGGTACAGGGGGGGCCCACGAGCAGTACTTC. The gene calls are TRBV9 and TRBJ2-7; possibly TRBD1 for D (8 bases). CDR3 length: 14 amino acids. Germline V gene lookup returns CDR1 SGDLS and CDR2 YYNGEE. V dropped 3 bases and J dropped 5 bases, with 15 bases sitting between them.